This entry features one T cell receptor (beta chain) sequence. Its antigen remains unknown. The sample is drawn from a study of blood T cells in healthy people across ages. The study, taken as a whole, reports: More naive CD4+ cells and higher diversity were found in long-lived than in aged donors. Total diversity from one million sequenced T cells was likely underestimated.

A J-beta primer mix and a sample-barcoded 5' primer were used in a second PCR of about 7 to 12 cycles. In TCRdb, the 5' RACE reads were re-called with MiXCR into one record per CDR3 protein. This table holds a few hundred thousand distinct CDR3 sequences, about half found once. Isolating PBMCs gave at least 6 million of these cells per sample. Every sample gave at least 5 micrograms of total RNA when it was extracted. The CDR3 sequence is 14 residues long. This receptor was obtained from a man in his sixties in good health. The chain couples TRBV12-3 or TRBV12-4 to TRBJ2-7; D is tentatively TRBD1 or TRBD2 (5 bases each). Judging by the DNA end, TRBJ2-5 fits better; the J call may be wrong. The sequenced sample was blood. The chain's CDR3 is CASSLGELAETQYF. Written as DNA, the CDR3 is TGTGCCAGCAGTTTGGGGGAGCTTGCAGAGACCCAGTACTTC.